Sequencing of this T cell receptor beta chain was carried out in a study of blood T cell repertoires in COVID-19. Those who participated ranged in age from about 18 to 89 years and resided in approximately 23 US areas. Symptom resolution, clearance, or two negative PCRs marked donors in Cohort 3 as recovered. Trimming pared 1 base from V and 4 bases from J, leaving 13 bases between. The CDR3 has 15 residues. CDR1 and CDR2 from the germline V gene are SGHDN and FVKESK. Authors' methods: Researchers report that nucleated cell counts were estimated from reference gene primer amplification. Here immunoSEQ multiplex PCR was the method, and the copy in TCRdb shows in-frame clones only, minus some. V, J and clone size reflect that table, while D and trimming were determined from the DNA. The top ten hold 1.8% of the sample, which has some 500,000 clones, 88% seen once.

The source of this sequence is a middle-aged woman who had recovered from COVID-19. What was sequenced was PBMCs or T cells enriched from blood (not recorded which). This sequence joins TRBV14 and TRBJ1-2; D is unresolved. CDR3 DNA: TGTGCCAGCAGCCAAGTCCTGTGGCCATTCTATGGCTACACCTTC. It specifies CASSQVLWPFYGYTF.